These T cell receptor beta chains were read from a single sample in a study of OX40 agonist ivuxolimab in advanced cancers. Data came from immunoSEQ multiplex PCR; TCRdb stores just in-frame clones and leaves some out. The sample yields some 47,000 clones, around 80% seen once. Sequenced material: CD4+ or CD8+ T cells sorted from blood, taken in a trial of the OX40 agonist ivuxolimab. These TCRs come from an adult with an advanced solid tumor such as melanoma, head and neck, liver or kidney cancer. Each CDR3 is given with its conserved first and last residue. A D gene is named only where the DNA matches it firmly. Only some rows state a clone size, as once, few, many or a class for expanded clones.

j_call | clone_size | v_call | d_call | cdr3_nt | cdr3_aa
TRBJ2-3 | NA | TRBV29-1 | NA | TGCAGCGTTGAAACCCCGAAGACAACTAGCACAGATACGCAGTATTTT | CSVETPKTTSTDTQYF
TRBJ2-7 | NA | TRBV28 | NA | TGTGCCAGCAGTCCGGAGACGTGGCACTACGAGCAGTACTTC | CASSPETWHYEQYF
TRBJ2-7 | NA | TRBV5-1 | NA | TGCGCCAGCAGCTGGTACAGGGACCCCTACGAGCAGTACTTC | CASSWYRDPYEQYF
TRBJ1-5 | NA | TRBV6-4 | NA | TGTGCCAGCAGCGAAAATTACCGACATAATCAGCCCCAGCATTTT | CASSENYRHNQPQHF
TRBJ1-1 | once | TRBV7-6 | NA | TGTGCCAGCAGCGCCAGGGTGAACACTGAAGCTTTCTTT | CASSARVNTEAFF
TRBJ1-1 | NA | TRBV27 | NA | TGTGCCAGCACCCTCGGGGACACTGAAGCTTTCTTT | CASTLGDTEAFF
TRBJ2-7 | few | TRBV2 | TRBD2 | TGTGCCAGCAGTAGCCCTAGCGGGGGCTCCTACGAGCAGTACTTC | CASSSPSGGSYEQYF
TRBJ2-1 | NA | TRBV11-2 | TRBD2 | TGTGCCAGCAGCTTCCCCAAGGGGCGACTAGCGGGGTACAATGAGCAGTTCTTC | CASSFPKGRLAGYNEQFF
TRBJ2-5 | NA | TRBV19 | TRBD2 | TGTGCCAGTAGTTACGGCGGGAGATCGGAGACCCAGTACTTC | CASSYGGRSETQYF
TRBJ1-1 | NA | TRBV5-4 | TRBD1 | TGTGCCAGCAGCCAACGGGGACAGGGGGCCACTGAAGCTTTCTTT | CASSQRGQGATEAFF
TRBJ2-1 | NA | TRBV18 | NA | TGTGCCAGCTCAAACAGGGTGAATGAGCAGTTCTTC | CASSNRVNEQFF
TRBJ2-7 | NA | TRBV6-5 | NA | TGTGCCAGCAGTTACGTACCCCTCGGTGAGCAGTACTTC | CASSYVPLGEQYF
TRBJ2-1 | NA | TRBV29-1 | TRBD2 | TGCAGCGTGCTAGCGGGAGCGGGCAATGAGCAGTTCTTC | CSVLAGAGNEQFF
TRBJ2-1 | NA | TRBV6-1 | NA | TGTGCCAGCACCGAAGGCGGAGATTACAATGAGCAGTTCTTC | CASTEGGDYNEQFF
TRBJ2-1 | NA | TRBV6-5 | NA | TGTGCCAGCACCAACGGGGATTACAATGAGCAGTTCTTC | CASTNGDYNEQFF
TRBJ2-1 | NA | TRBV4-3 | NA | TGCGCCAGCAGCCAAGAACTTAGCTCCTACAATGAGCAGTTCTTC | CASSQELSSYNEQFF
TRBJ2-7 | NA | TRBV7-9 | NA | TGTGCCAGCAGCTTACCTTCCGGACGGCCCATCCTCCCCGAGCAGTACTTC | CASSLPSGRPILPEQYF
TRBJ1-5 | NA | TRBV2 | NA | TGTGCCAGCAGTGAAGCACGGGTGGGTGGGCCCCAGCATTTT | CASSEARVGGPQHF
TRBJ2-1 | NA | TRBV5-4 | NA | TGTGCCAGCAGCTTGGATGGCGTTTCCTCCTACAATGAGCAGTTCTTC | CASSLDGVSSYNEQFF
TRBJ2-7 | medium-sized | TRBV6-7 | NA | TGTGCCAGCAGTTACAACTTGACCTACGAGCAGTACTTC | CASSYNLTYEQYF